This T cell receptor (beta chain) derives from a study of control samples from healthy donors and cancer patients. Repertoires were generated with immunoSEQ multiplex PCR, while TCRdb's copy carries only in-frame clones and drops some. Among about 18,000 clones listed, 80% to 90% were seen once. The clonotype was recovered from a woman between 65 and 79 years old with lung cancer. Input material: PBMCs.

The CDR3 DNA is TGTGCCAGCAGCTTAGGCCCACAGGGTTCCTACAATGAGCAGTTCTTC. It yields the protein CASSLGPQGSYNEQFF. The gene calls are TRBV9 and TRBJ2-1; the D gene is possibly TRBD1 (6 bases). CDR1 is SGDLS, CDR2 YYNGEE, per germline. This CDR3 contains 16 residues. The germline V and J ends were trimmed by 4 bases and 1 base, with 15 bases remaining between them.